This T cell receptor (beta chain) was identified during a study of identical twins. Study conclusions and caveats: Out-of-frame beta sequences exhibited a weaker degree of excess twin sharing. Insertion counts were lower in abundant cord blood beta clonotypes, a trend that memory repertoires did not show.

cDNA molecules carried unique molecular identifiers, and template switching added a universal primer site. TCRdb reanalysed the 5' RACE reads using MiXCR and keeps one entry per CDR3 protein. The top ten hold around 1.6% of the sample, which has under 900,000 distinct CDR3 sequences, approximately 13% seen once. Note on this clonotype: Its antigen is currently unknown.

Trimming cost V 6 bases and J 6 bases; bases outside gene matches: 9. The CDR3 runs to 16 residues. This sample was also put to use in a study of yellow fever vaccine responses in identical twins. From that study: Vaccine-induced T cell responses in twins were reportedly observed to appear partly convergent, partly personalized.

This TCR was recovered from a woman aged 18-29 years in good health. The sequencing input was PBMCs. The chain combines TRBV12-3 or TRBV12-4 with TRBJ2-2, with 11 positions matching TRBD2. The CDR3 loop reads CASSLLAGELAGELFF. As DNA, the CDR3 is TGTGCCAGCAGCCTACTAGCGGGAGAATTAGCCGGGGAGCTGTTTTTT.